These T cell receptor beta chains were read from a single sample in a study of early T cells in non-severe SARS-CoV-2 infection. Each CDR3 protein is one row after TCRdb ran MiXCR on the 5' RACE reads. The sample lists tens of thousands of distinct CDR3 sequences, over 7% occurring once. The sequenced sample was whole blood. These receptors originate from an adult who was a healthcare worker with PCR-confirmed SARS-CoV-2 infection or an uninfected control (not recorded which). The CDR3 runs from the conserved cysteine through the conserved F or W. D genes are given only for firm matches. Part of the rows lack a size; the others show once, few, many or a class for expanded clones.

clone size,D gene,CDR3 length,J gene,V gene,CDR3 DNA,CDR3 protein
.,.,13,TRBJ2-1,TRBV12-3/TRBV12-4,TGTGCCAGCACCCTCGGGACAAACAATGAGCAGTTCTTC,CASTLGTNNEQFF
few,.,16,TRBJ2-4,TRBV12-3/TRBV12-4,TGTGCCAGCACTCGGGGACCTCGGGGTGTCAAAAACATTCAGTACTTC,CASTRGPRGVKNIQYF
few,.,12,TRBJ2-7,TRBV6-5,TGTGCCAGCAGTTACAGGGGAAACGAGCAGTACTTC,CASSYRGNEQYF
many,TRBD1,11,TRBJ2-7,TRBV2,TGTGCCAGCCTTGGACAGGATGAGCAGTACTTC,CASLGQDEQYF
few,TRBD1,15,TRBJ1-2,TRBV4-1,TGCGCCAGCAGCCAACCGACAGGGGGGGCCTATGGCTACACCTTC,CASSQPTGGAYGYTF
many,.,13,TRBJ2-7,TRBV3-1,TGTGCCAGCAGCCAAGACCGCTCCTACGAGCAGTACTTC,CASSQDRSYEQYF
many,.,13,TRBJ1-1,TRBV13,TGTGCCAGCAGCCTAGGGTTGGGCACTGAAGCTTTCTTT,CASSLGLGTEAFF
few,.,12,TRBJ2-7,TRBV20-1,TGCAGTGCTTGCTATTCAGACTACGAGCAGTACTTC,CSACYSDYEQYF
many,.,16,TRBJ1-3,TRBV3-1,TGTGCCAGCAGCCAAGAGAGGGTTACGGCTGGAAACACCATATATTTT,CASSQERVTAGNTIYF
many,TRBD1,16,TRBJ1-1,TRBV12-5,TGTGCTAGTGGTCTTCGCGGCATGAGGGGGCGGTTGGAAGCTTTCTTT,CASGLRGMRGRLEAFF
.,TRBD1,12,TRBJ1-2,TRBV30,TGTGCCTGGGCGACAGGGAGCTATGGCTACACCTTC,CAWATGSYGYTF
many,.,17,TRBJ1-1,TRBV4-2,TGTGCCAGCAGCCAAGCTAAGGGCCAGGGGCTTAACACTGAAGCTTTCTTT,CASSQAKGQGLNTEAFF
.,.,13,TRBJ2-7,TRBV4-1,TGCGCCAGCAGCCAAGAGCCGCCCTACGAGCAGTACTTC,CASSQEPPYEQYF
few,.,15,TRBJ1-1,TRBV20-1,TGCAGTGCTAGTCCGGGATGGCCCGTGAACACTGAAGCTTTCTTT,CSASPGWPVNTEAFF
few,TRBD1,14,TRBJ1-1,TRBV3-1,TGTGCCAGCAGCCAACAAGGGGACAGGGGGCCAGCTTTCTTT,CASSQQGDRGPAFF
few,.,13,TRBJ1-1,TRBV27,TGTGCCAGCATTAAAGGGGGGGGCACTGAAGCTTTCTTT,CASIKGGGTEAFF
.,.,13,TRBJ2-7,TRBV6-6,TGTGCCAGCAGTTACTCTTCCTCCTACGAGCAGTACTTC,CASSYSSSYEQYF
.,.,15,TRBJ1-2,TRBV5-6,TGTGCCAGCAGCCGAACGAGGACAGCCGACTATGGCTACACCTTC,CASSRTRTADYGYTF
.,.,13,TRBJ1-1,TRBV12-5,TGTGCTAGTGGTTTGCGGGCGAACACTGAAGCTTTCTTT,CASGLRANTEAFF
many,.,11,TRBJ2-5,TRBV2,TGTGCCAGCACCCTAGGGGAGACCCAGTACTTC,CASTLGETQYF
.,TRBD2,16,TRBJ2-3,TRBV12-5,TGTGCTAGTGCCCTACCTCCGACTAGCGGGGGAGATACGCAGTATTTT,CASALPPTSGGDTQYF
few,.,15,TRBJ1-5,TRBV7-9,TGTGCCAGCAGCCCTACCTTTGGAAGCAATCAGCCCCAGCATTTT,CASSPTFGSNQPQHF
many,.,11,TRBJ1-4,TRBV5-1,TGCGCCAGCAGCTTTAGAGAGCAACTGTTTTTT,CASSFREQLFF